This T cell receptor beta chain derives from a study of siplizumab effects on memory and regulatory T cells. General study findings and limits: Of the alloreactive clones, only a minor fraction mapped to unstimulated subsets. Many proliferating CD4+ or CD8+ clones remained unclassified. Roughly 75-96% of them could not be assigned either a naive or a memory phenotype.

As to this clone: Its specificity is unknown.

The CDR3 covers 13 residues. CDR1 MDHEN and CDR2 SYDVKM come from the germline V gene. Trimming removed 8 bases from V and 0 bases from J, with 7 bases in between. Generated by immunoSEQ multiplex PCR, the TCRdb table keeps only in-frame clones and is missing some. The repertoire holds some 63,000 clones, nearly 98% seen once, with around 0.086% in the top ten. Sequencing was carried out using naive CD8+ T cells sorted from blood. V and J are TRBV28 and TRBJ1-4; D uncertain. The sequence was obtained from a human donor in good health. CDR3 nucleotide sequence: TGTGCCAGCGAACCCCCAACTAATGAAAAACTGTTTTTT. This gives the protein CASEPPTNEKLFF.